These 11 T cell receptor beta chains came from one sample sequenced in a study of identifying expanded T cells in peripheral blood. Measured with immunoSEQ multiplex PCR; TCRdb has only the in-frame clones, and not every one. The table includes 51,000 or so clones, less than 85% detected once. The sequencing sample was made of blood. The receptor source for this set is a person aged 18 to 70 in good health.

The V call is TRBV19, the J call TRBJ2-3, with D unclear. The germline V gene encodes CDR1 LNHDA and CDR2 SQIVND (reference sequence). CDR3 length: 14 residues. V gave up 2 bases and J gave up 0 bases, with 6 bases separating them. DNA for the CDR3: TGTGCCAGTAGTATAAGCATCAGCACAGATACGCAGTATTTT. Translation: CASSISISTDTQYF.

The rearrangement joins TRBV6-6 to TRBJ1-4; the D gene is possibly TRBD1 (5 bases). V was clipped by 6 bases and J by 6 bases, with 8 bases between them. Germline lookup yields CDR1 MNHNY and CDR2 SVGAGI (reference sequence). The CDR3 spans 12 residues. CDR3: CASSGGYEKLFF. CDR3 bases: TGTGCCAGCAGCGGGGGATATGAAAAACTGTTTTTT.

This chain uses TRBV19 with TRBJ1-1; no reliable D call. Germline loops: CDR1 LNHDA, CDR2 SQIVND (reference sequence). This CDR3 is 14 amino acids long. With 1 base removed from V and 4 bases from J, the gap between germline ends came to 10 bases. For the CDR3, the DNA is TGTGCCAGTAGTATAGGCCCCAGCAGCACTGAAGCTTTCTTT. This gives the protein CASSIGPSSTEAFF.

This clone appeared a few times. CDR3 amino acids: CAWSVGENTEAFF. In DNA form, the CDR3 reads TGTGCCTGGAGTGTGGGAGAGAACACTGAAGCTTTCTTT. The chain carries TRBV30 and TRBJ1-1, with D unclear. Trimming removed 0 bases at V and 1 base at J, with 6 bases between. The CDR3 loop spans 13 amino acids. CDR1 is GTSNPN and CDR2 is SVGIG in the germline V gene (reference sequence).

V and J are TRBV23-1 and TRBJ1-4; maybe TRBD1 (5 bases). TRBV23-1 has ORF status, its function being uncertain. Trimming took off 3 bases at V and 0 bases at J, with 23 bases between the two ends. CDR3 length equals 20 residues. CDR3: CASSHPLLGAGDATNEKLFF. The DNA of the CDR3 is TGCGCCAGCAGTCATCCTCTGCTAGGGGCCGGTGATGCAACTAATGAAAAACTGTTTTTT.

V is TRBV10-2 and J is TRBJ1-5, with TRBD1 matching 8 bases. This CDR3 contains 14 residues. Looked up from germline, CDR1 is WSHSY and CDR2 is SAAADI. V was clipped by 6 bases and J by 5 bases; unmatched bases: 6. CDR3 DNA sequence: TGCGCCAGCAGAGACAGGGGTTTGGATCAGCCCCAGCATTTT. Its protein is CASRDRGLDQPQHF.

This clone appeared a single time. The J gene is TRBJ1-2, the V gene TRBV19; 8 positions match TRBD1. CDR3 length: 14 residues. The ends lost 1 base at V and 6 bases at J; junction bases unmatched: 4. Germline lookup yields CDR1 LNHDA and CDR2 SQIVND (reference sequence). CDR3 nucleotides: TGTGCCAGTAGTATAGGACAGGGGAGAGATGGCTACACCTTC. Residues: CASSIGQGRDGYTF.

The chain is built from TRBV7-6 and TRBJ2-3; 10 positions match TRBD2. V dropped 2 bases and J dropped 5; count of bases not matched to a gene: 7. The CDR3 length is 16 residues. Germline-derived CDR1 and CDR2 are SGHVS and FNYEAQ. The CDR3 protein is CASSLQASGGIDTQYF. The CDR3 DNA reads as TGTGCCAGCAGCTTACAGGCTAGCGGGGGCATAGATACGCAGTATTTT.

The chain uses TRBV4-3 and TRBJ2-1; TRBD2 matches 8 bases. This CDR3 region has 14 residues. V was pared by 1 base and J by 8 bases, with 4 bases of the junction left unmatched. CDR1 is LGHNA, CDR2 YSLEER, per germline. In DNA form, the CDR3 reads TGCGCCAGCAGCCAAGGACTAGCGCGGGATGAGCAGTTCTTC. This encodes CASSQGLARDEQFF.

The chain couples TRBV7-2 to TRBJ2-1, with TRBD1 matching over 8 bases. V shed 5 bases, J shed 9 bases, and the junction held 6 bases outside the gene matches. The CDR3 loop spans 13 amino acids. Germline values: CDR1 SGHTA, CDR2 FQGNSA. In DNA form, the CDR3 reads TGTGCCAGCAGCCCCGACAGGGGAGGTGAGCAGTTCTTC. This codes for CASSPDRGGEQFF.

The V call is TRBV14, the J call TRBJ2-1; 7 nucleotides agree with TRBD2. V shed 0 bases and J 0 bases; nucleotides not matched to a gene: 5. Germline-derived CDR1 and CDR2 are SGHDN and FVKESK. The CDR3 length is 17 residues. CDR3 loop: CASSQDRGGGSYNEQFF. CDR3 coding DNA: TGTGCCAGCAGCCAAGATCGAGGCGGGGGCTCCTACAATGAGCAGTTCTTC.